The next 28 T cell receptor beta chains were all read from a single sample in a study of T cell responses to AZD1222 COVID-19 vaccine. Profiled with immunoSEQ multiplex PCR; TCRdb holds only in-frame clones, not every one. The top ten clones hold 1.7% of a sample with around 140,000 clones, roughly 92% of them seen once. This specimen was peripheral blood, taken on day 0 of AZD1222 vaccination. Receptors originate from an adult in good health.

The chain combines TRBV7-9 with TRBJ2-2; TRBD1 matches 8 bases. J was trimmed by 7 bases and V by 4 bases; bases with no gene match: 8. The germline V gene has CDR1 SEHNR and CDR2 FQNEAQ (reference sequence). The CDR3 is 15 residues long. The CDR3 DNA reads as TGTGCCAGCAGCTCTGACAGGGGATCGGGCGGGGAGCTGTTTTTT. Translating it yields CASSSDRGSGGELFF.

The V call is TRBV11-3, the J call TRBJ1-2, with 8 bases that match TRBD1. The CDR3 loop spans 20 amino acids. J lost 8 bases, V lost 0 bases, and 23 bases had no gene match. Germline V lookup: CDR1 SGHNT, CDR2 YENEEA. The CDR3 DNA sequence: TGTGCCAGCAGCTTAGATTACCCGGGCGGGACAGGTCGGAGGGATGAGGGCTACACCTTC. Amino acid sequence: CASSLDYPGGTGRRDEGYTF.

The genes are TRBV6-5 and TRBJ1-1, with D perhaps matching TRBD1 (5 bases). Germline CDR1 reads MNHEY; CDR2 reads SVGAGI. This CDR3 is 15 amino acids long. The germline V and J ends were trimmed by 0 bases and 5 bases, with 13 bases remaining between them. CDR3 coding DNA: TGTGCCAGCAGTTACTCGGCAGGGTTTGGGACTGAAGCTTTCTTT. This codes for CASSYSAGFGTEAFF.

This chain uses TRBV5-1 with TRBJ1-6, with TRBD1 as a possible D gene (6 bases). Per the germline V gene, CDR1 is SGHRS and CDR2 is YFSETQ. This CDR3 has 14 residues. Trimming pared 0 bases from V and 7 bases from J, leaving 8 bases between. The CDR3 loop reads CASSLAQGNSPLHF. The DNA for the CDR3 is TGCGCCAGCAGCTTGGCTCAGGGGAATTCACCCCTCCACTTT.

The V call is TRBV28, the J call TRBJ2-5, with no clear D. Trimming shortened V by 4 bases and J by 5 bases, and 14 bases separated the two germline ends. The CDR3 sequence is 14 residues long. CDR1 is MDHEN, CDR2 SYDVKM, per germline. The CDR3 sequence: CASSSIEMGETQYF. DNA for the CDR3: TGTGCCAGCAGTTCGATTGAAATGGGGGAGACCCAGTACTTC.

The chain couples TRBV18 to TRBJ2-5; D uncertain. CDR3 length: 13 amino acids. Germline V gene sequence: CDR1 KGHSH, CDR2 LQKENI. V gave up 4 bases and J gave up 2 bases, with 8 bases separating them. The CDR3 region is CASSLNTQETQYF. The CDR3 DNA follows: TGTGCCAGCTCACTAAACACGCAAGAGACCCAGTACTTC.

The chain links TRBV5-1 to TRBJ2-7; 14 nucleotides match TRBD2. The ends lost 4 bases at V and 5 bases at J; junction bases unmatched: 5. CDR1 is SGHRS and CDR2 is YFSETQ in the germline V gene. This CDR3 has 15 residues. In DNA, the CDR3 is TGCGCCAGCAGCCGGGGACTAGCGGGAGTAGACGAGCAGTACTTC. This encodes CASSRGLAGVDEQYF.

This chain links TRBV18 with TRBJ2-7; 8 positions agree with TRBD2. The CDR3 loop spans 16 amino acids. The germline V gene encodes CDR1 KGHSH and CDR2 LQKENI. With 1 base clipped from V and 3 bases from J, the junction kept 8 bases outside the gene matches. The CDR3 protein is CASSPRLGRAFYEQYF. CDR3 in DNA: TGTGCCAGCTCACCACGTCTCGGGAGGGCTTTCTACGAGCAGTACTTC. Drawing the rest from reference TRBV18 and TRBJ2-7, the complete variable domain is NAGVMQNPRHLVRRRGQEARLRCSPMKGHSHVYWYRQLPEEGLKFMVYLQKENIIDESGMPKERFSAEFPKEGPSILRIQQVVRGDSAAYFCASSPRLGRAFYEQYFGPGTRLTVT.

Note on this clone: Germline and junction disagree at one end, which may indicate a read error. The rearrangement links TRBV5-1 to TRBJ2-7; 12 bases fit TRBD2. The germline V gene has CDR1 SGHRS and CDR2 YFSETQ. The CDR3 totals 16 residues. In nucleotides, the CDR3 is TGCGCCAGCAGCGTAGCCGGGACTAGCGGGCCCTACGAGCAGCACTTC. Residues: CASSVAGTSGPYEQHF.

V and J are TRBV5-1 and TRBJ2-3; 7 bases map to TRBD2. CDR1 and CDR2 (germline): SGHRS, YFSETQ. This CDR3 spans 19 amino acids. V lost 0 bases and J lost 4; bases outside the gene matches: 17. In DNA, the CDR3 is TGCGCCAGCAGCTTGGGGGGGAAAATTGGCGGGAGTTCGGCAGATACGCAGTATTTT. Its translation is CASSLGGKIGGSSADTQYF.

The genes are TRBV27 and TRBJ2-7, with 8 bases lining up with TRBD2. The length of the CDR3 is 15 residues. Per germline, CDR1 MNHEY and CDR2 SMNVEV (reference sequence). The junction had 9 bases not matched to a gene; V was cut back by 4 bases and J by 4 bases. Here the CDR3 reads CASSWSGGRGYEQYF. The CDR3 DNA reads TGTGCCAGCAGTTGGTCGGGAGGGAGGGGGTACGAGCAGTACTTC.

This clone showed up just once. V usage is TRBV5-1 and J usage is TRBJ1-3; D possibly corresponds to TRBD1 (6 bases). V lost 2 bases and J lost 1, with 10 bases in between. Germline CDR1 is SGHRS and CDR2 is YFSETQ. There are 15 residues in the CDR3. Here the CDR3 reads CASSLMTGSGNTIYF. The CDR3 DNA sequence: TGCGCCAGCAGCTTAATGACAGGATCTGGAAACACCATATATTTT.

This CDR3 reads CASSRWTGRNEQYF. CDR3 DNA sequence: TGCGCCAGCAGCCGTTGGACAGGGCGGAACGAGCAGTACTTC. The V call is TRBV5-1, the J call TRBJ2-7; 8 bases line up with TRBD1. This CDR3 comprises 14 residues. V shed 4 bases, J shed 5 bases, and the junction held 8 bases outside the gene matches. Germline-derived CDR1 and CDR2 are SGHRS and YFSETQ.

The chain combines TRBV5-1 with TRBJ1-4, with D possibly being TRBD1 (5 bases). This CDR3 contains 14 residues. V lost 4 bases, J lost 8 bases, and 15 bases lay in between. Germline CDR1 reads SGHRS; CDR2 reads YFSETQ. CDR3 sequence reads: CASSPTIRGEKLFF. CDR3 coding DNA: TGCGCCAGCAGCCCGACCATCCGGGGGGAAAAACTGTTTTTT.

CDR3 coding DNA: TGTGCCAGCAGCAACAGGGGCGGGTATGGCTACACCTTC. Its protein is CASSNRGGYGYTF. V gene TRBV6-5 combines with J gene TRBJ1-2; 7 bases are a match to TRBD1. This CDR3 region has 13 residues. CDR1 is MNHEY, CDR2 SVGAGI, per germline. V shed 6 bases, J shed 5 bases, and the junction held 6 bases outside the gene matches.

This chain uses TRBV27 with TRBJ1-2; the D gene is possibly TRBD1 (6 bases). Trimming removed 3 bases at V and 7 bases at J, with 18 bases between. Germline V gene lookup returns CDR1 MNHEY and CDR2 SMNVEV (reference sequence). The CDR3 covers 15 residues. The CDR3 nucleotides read TGTGCCAGCAGTTTTAATTTTGCGGGGGCTGGTGGCTACACCTTC. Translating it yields CASSFNFAGAGGYTF.

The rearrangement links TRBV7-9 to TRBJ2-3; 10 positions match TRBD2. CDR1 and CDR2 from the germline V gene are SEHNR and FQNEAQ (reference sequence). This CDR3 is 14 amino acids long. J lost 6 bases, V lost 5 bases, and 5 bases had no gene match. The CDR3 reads CASSRTSGRDTQYF. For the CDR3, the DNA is TGTGCCAGCAGCCGGACTAGCGGAAGGGATACGCAGTATTTT.

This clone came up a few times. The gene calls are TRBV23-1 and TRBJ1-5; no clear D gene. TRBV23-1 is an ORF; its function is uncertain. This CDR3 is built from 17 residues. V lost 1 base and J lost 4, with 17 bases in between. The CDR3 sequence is CASSQYLGRLTNQPQHF. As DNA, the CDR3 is TGCGCCAGCAGTCAATATCTTGGTAGACTGACAAATCAGCCCCAGCATTTT.

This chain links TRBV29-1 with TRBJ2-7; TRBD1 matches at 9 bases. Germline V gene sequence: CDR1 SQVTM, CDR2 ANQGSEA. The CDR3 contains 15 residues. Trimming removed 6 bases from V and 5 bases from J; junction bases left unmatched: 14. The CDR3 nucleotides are TGCAGCGTGGGGTACAGGGGGCGCTTTCTCCACGAGCAGTACTTC. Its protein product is CSVGYRGRFLHEQYF.

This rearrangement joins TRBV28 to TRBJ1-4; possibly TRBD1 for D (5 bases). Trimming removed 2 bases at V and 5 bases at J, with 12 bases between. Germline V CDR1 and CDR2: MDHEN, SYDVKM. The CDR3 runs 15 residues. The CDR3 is CASSLAGEGNEKLFF. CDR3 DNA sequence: TGTGCCAGCAGTTTAGCGGGGGAGGGAAATGAAAAACTGTTTTTT.

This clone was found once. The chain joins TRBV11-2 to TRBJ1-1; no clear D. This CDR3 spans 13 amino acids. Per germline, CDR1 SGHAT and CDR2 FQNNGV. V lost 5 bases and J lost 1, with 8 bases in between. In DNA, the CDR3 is TGTGCCAGCAGCCGCACACAGAACACTGAAGCTTTCTTT. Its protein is CASSRTQNTEAFF.

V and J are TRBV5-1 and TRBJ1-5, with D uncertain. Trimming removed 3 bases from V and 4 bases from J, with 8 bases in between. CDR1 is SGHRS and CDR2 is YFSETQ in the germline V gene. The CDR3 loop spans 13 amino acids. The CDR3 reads CASSSVGNQPQHF. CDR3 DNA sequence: TGCGCCAGCAGCTCGGTAGGGAATCAGCCCCAGCATTTT.

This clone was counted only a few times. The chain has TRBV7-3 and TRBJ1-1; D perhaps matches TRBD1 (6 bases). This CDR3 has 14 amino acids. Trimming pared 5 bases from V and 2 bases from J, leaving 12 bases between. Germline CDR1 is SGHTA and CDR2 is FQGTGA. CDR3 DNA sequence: TGTGCCAGCAGCGAGCAGGGGTCCAACACTGAAGCTTTCTTT. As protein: CASSEQGSNTEAFF. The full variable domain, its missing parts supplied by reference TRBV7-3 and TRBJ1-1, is GAGVSQTPSNKVTEKGKYVELRCDPISGHTALYWYRQSLGQGPEFLIYFQGTGAADDSGLPNDRFFAVRPEGSVSTLKIQRTERGDSAVYLCASSEQGSNTEAFFGQGTRLTVV.

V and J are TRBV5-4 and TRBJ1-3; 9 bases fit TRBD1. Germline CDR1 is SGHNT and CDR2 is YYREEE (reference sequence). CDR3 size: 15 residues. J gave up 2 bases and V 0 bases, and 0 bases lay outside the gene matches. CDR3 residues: CASSLGTGAGNTIYF. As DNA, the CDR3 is TGTGCCAGCAGCTTGGGGACAGGGGCTGGAAACACCATATATTTT. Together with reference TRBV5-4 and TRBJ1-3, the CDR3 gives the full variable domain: ETGVTQSPTHLIKTRGQQVTLRCSSQSGHNTVSWYQQALGQGPQFIFQYYREEENGRGNFPPRFSGLQFPNYSSELNVNALELDDSALYLCASSLGTGAGNTIYFGEGSWLTVV.

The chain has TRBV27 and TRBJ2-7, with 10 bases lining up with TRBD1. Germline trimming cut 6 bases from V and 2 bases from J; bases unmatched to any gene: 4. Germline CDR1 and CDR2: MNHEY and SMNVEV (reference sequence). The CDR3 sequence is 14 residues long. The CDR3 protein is CASRWDRGAYEQYF. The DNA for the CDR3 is TGTGCCAGCAGGTGGGACAGGGGCGCCTACGAGCAGTACTTC.

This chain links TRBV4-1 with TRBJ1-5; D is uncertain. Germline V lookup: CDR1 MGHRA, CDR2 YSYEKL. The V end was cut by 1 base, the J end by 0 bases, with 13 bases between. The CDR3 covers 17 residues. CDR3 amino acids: CASSQGLGARSNQPQHF. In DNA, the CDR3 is TGCGCCAGCAGCCAAGGCCTGGGAGCCCGTAGCAATCAGCCCCAGCATTTT.

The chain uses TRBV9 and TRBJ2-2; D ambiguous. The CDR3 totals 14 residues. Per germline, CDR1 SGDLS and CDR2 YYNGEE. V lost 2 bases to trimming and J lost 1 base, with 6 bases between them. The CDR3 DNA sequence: TGTGCCAGCAGCGTGCGAGGGAACACCGGGGAGCTGTTTTTT. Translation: CASSVRGNTGELFF.

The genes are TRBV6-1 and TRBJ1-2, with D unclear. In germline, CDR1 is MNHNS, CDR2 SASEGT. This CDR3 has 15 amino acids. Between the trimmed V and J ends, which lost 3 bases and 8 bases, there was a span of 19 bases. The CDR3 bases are TGTGCCAGCAGTGACCGGGCAGCTATAACGTGGGGCTACACCTTC. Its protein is CASSDRAAITWGYTF.